The present entry profiles one T cell receptor (beta chain) with its context. The antigen remains unidentified. Germline CDR1 reads LNHNV; CDR2 reads YYDKDF (reference sequence). With V trimmed by 0 bases and J by 7 bases, 4 bases remained unmatched. The CDR3 has 15 residues. These data are taken from a study of blood T cells in healthy people across ages. Sample-barcoded 5' priming and a J-beta primer mix drove a second PCR of about 7 to 11 cycles. TCRdb independently ran MiXCR on the 5' RACE reads; one entry per CDR3 protein. Among about 1.5 million distinct CDR3 sequences listed, less than 45% were seen once. Study results and caveats: Estimated diversity, derived from one million T cells, was regarded as an underestimate.

This chain joins TRBV15 and TRBJ2-1; 9 bases agree with TRBD1. This receptor was obtained from a woman younger than 30 in good health. Sequencing input: blood. CDR3 coding DNA: TGTGCCACCAGCAGAGAGCCGACAGGGGGGAATGAGCAGTTCTTC. Protein product: CATSREPTGGNEQFF.